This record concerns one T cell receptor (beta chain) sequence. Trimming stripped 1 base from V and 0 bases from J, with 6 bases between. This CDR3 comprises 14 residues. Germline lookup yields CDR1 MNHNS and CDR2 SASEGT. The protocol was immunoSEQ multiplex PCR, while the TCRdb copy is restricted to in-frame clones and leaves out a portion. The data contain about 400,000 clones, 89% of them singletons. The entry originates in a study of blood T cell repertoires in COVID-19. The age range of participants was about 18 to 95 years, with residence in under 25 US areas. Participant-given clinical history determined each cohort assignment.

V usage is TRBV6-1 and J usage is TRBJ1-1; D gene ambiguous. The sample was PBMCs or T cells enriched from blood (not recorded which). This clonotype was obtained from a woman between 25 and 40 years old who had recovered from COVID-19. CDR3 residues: CASSEVRLNTEAFF. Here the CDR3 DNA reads TGTGCCAGCAGTGAAGTTCGGTTGAACACTGAAGCTTTCTTT.